This T cell receptor beta chain was profiled in a study of blood T cells in healthy people across ages. V lost 4 bases and J lost 0, with 9 bases in between. This CDR3 is built from 14 residues. In germline, CDR1 is SGDLS, CDR2 YYNGEE. Primed by a sample-barcoded 5' primer and a J-beta primer mix, a second PCR proceeded for about 7 to 11 cycles. TCRdb recomputed calls from the 5' RACE reads with MiXCR, one row per CDR3 protein. The data contain about 840,000 distinct CDR3 sequences, 25% to 35% of them singletons. This sample was also put to use in a study of T cells of mothers and their children.

The V gene is TRBV9, the J gene TRBJ2-3; D not certain. This receptor was obtained from a woman between 35 and 50 years old in good health. The sequenced material came from blood. CDR3 residues: CASSSRPSTDTQYF. The DNA of the CDR3 is TGTGCCAGCAGCTCCCGACCAAGCACAGATACGCAGTATTTT. Together with reference TRBV9 and TRBJ2-3, the CDR3 gives the full variable domain: DSGVTQTPKHLITATGQRVTLRCSPRSGDLSVYWYQQSLDQGLQFLIQYYNGEERAKGNILERFSAQQFPDLHSELNLSSLELGDSALYFCASSSRPSTDTQYFGPGTRLTVL.